The rows below give T cell receptor beta chains drawn from one sample of a study of blood T cell repertoires in COVID-19. Method: immunoSEQ multiplex PCR; TCRdb's copy keeps in-frame clones and lacks some. The sample lists 150,000 to 200,000 clones; about 79% were seen once. Material: PBMCs or T cells enriched from blood (not recorded which). The receptors derive from a man aged 50-59 years who had recovered from COVID-19. Each CDR3 is given with its conserved first and last residue. The D gene is left open where the match is weak. Size is stated for part of the rows, as once, few or many counts, or as a class when the clone is expanded.

DNA	CDR3	size	J	V	D
TGTGCCAGCAGCCCGATCGGGGGGGGGCAGCTTAATTCACCCCTCCACTTT	CASSPIGGGQLNSPLHF	-	TRBJ1-6	TRBV9	-
TGTGCCAGCTCTGGACTAGCGGGGGGAACCGGGGAGCTGTTTTTT	CASSGLAGGTGELFF	-	TRBJ2-2	TRBV2	TRBD2
TGCGCCAGCAGCCGGGCTGGACAGGGCGGATCTGGGGCCAACGTCCTGACTTTC	CASSRAGQGGSGANVLTF	-	TRBJ2-6	TRBV4-1	TRBD1
TGTGCCAGCAGCAAAGTTAAATACGAGCAGTACTTC	CASSKVKYEQYF	-	TRBJ2-7	TRBV21-1	-
TGCGCCAGCAGCGTGGGTCGAGGGACTAGCGGGGTACAGCAGTACTTC	CASSVGRGTSGVQQYF	-	TRBJ2-7	TRBV5-1	TRBD2
TGTGCCAGCAGCGCTAACCTCCAGGGGGTGGGCACAGATACGCAGTATTTT	CASSANLQGVGTDTQYF	-	TRBJ2-3	TRBV7-9	TRBD1
TGTGCCAGCAGCGGCCCCGGAACAGCCAACGAGCAGTACTTC	CASSGPGTANEQYF	-	TRBJ2-7	TRBV6-5	-
TGCGCCAGCAGCTTGGTCGGGGGAAGCAATCAGCCCCAGCATTTT	CASSLVGGSNQPQHF	-	TRBJ1-5	TRBV5-1	-
TGTGCCAGCAGCCGCGGACGGGGAGAGCAGTACTTC	CASSRGRGEQYF	-	TRBJ2-7	TRBV7-9	-
TGTGCCAGCAGCTTTGAGAGCTCCTATAATTCACCCCTCCACTTT	CASSFESSYNSPLHF	-	TRBJ1-6	TRBV7-8	-
TGTGCCAGCAGCTTGGCGATCACAGGGGGGCAGGAGACCCAGTACTTC	CASSLAITGGQETQYF	-	TRBJ2-5	TRBV5-8	TRBD1
TGTGCCAGCAGCCAACTCTCGACTAGCGGGGGGCCCTTTAGGTCCTACAATGAGCAGTTCTTC	CASSQLSTSGGPFRSYNEQFF	-	TRBJ2-1	TRBV3-1/TRBV3-2	TRBD2
TGTGCCAGCAGCTTAGTGACGGACAGGCCCGCTCAGCCCCAGCATTTT	CASSLVTDRPAQPQHF	-	TRBJ1-5	TRBV7-2	TRBD1
TGTGCCAGCAGCTTAGTCGTTAATGAAAAACTGTTTTTT	CASSLVVNEKLFF	many	TRBJ1-4	TRBV11-2	-
TGCGCCAGCAGCTTGAATAGGGGGGGCTATGGCTACACCTTC	CASSLNRGGYGYTF	-	TRBJ1-2	TRBV5-1	-
TGTGCCAGCAGCTTGGCGAGAGGGGACAGGGGGTTGGCTTTCTTT	CASSLARGDRGLAFF	few	TRBJ1-1	TRBV5-6	TRBD1
TGTGCCAGCAGTTTGCTCGGGATAGGTCAGCCCCAGCATTTT	CASSLLGIGQPQHF	-	TRBJ1-5	TRBV28	-
TGCGCCAGCAGCTTAGGTGGGGGCCGGACTGAAGCTTTCTTT	CASSLGGGRTEAFF	-	TRBJ1-1	TRBV5-1	-
TGCGCCAGCAGCCCTGGGGTCCAGGGGGGTGAAAAACTGTTTTTT	CASSPGVQGGEKLFF	-	TRBJ1-4	TRBV5-1	TRBD1
TGTGCCAGCAGCTCCGACAGGTTCTACGAGCAGTACTTC	CASSSDRFYEQYF	-	TRBJ2-7	TRBV11-2	-
TGTGCCTGGAGTGTACTTTCAGGGGGCACTGAAGCTTTCTTT	CAWSVLSGGTEAFF	-	TRBJ1-1	TRBV30	TRBD1
TGTGCCTGCCATAGGACGAACAGGGCCTCCTACGAGCAGTACTTC	CACHRTNRASYEQYF	-	TRBJ2-7	TRBV30	-
TGTGCCAGCAGCTTAAGTCAGGGGAGCACTGAAGCTTTCTTT	CASSLSQGSTEAFF	-	TRBJ1-1	TRBV11-2	-
TGTGCCAGCAGTCCCGACAGTGACAATCAGCCCCAGCATTTT	CASSPDSDNQPQHF	once	TRBJ1-5	TRBV6-6	-
TGTGCCAGCAGCAGACAGGGGAGTAATGAAAAACTGTTTTTT	CASSRQGSNEKLFF	-	TRBJ1-4	TRBV7-9	TRBD1
TGTGCCAGCAGCTTCCATCAGGCGAATACGCAGTATTTT	CASSFHQANTQYF	-	TRBJ2-3	TRBV7-9	-
TGTGCCAGCAGTTTGGCCAACCCACCCTACGAGCAGTACTTC	CASSLANPPYEQYF	-	TRBJ2-7	TRBV27	-
TGTGCCAGCAGCAACGCACCGGACGGGGCCTACGAGCAGTACTTC	CASSNAPDGAYEQYF	-	TRBJ2-7	TRBV7-9	-
TGTGCCAGCAGTTCCCTTGACAGGCACTATAGCAATCAGCCCCAGCATTTT	CASSSLDRHYSNQPQHF	few	TRBJ1-5	TRBV28	-
TGTGCCAGCAGCCAAGCCTCCTACACCGGGGAGCTGTTTTTT	CASSQASYTGELFF	-	TRBJ2-2	TRBV14	-
TGTGCCAGCTTGAGGGCCTCTGGGGCCAACGTCCTGACTTTC	CASLRASGANVLTF	-	TRBJ2-6	TRBV11-2	-
TGTGCCAGCTCACAGCGGACTAGCGGAAACAATGAGCAGTTCTTC	CASSQRTSGNNEQFF	-	TRBJ2-1	TRBV18	TRBD2
TGCGCCAGCAGCTTGCGTGCGGGGAGTGGTGAAAAACTGTTTTTT	CASSLRAGSGEKLFF	-	TRBJ1-4	TRBV5-1	-